The rows below give T cell receptor beta chains drawn from one sample of a study of chemoradiotherapy in HPV16-positive cancers. Data came from immunoSEQ multiplex PCR; TCRdb stores just in-frame clones and leaves some out. The sample contains tens of thousands of clones, approximately 84% of which appear only once. Sequencing used blood, obtained from a patient who underwent chemoradiotherapy. These receptors all come from a human donor with HPV-associated anogenital cancer. CDR3s leave out the opening cysteine and the closing phenylalanine or tryptophan. Fields, in order: J gene, V gene, CDR3 protein.

J: TRBJ1-3; V: TRBV10-3; CDR3: AIRLGGSGNTIY
J: TRBJ2-1; V: TRBV5-6; CDR3: ASSLEGGAGGPRNEQF
J: TRBJ1-3; V: TRBV5-4; CDR3: ASSLGGDSGNTIY
J: TRBJ1-6; V: TRBV11-3; CDR3: ASSFSSSNSPLH
J: TRBJ1-2; V: TRBV11-3; CDR3: ASSLAGDGYT
J: TRBJ1-1; V: TRBV11-2; CDR3: ASSLAKNTEAF
J: TRBJ1-1; V: TRBV29-1; CDR3: SVAGRMVNTEAF
J: TRBJ2-3; V: TRBV5-1; CDR3: ASSLGGGGTDTQY
J: TRBJ1-1; V: TRBV19; CDR3: ASIQTAPLNTEAF
J: TRBJ2-4; V: TRBV7-2; CDR3: ASSPTSGAKNIQY
J: TRBJ1-2; V: TRBV27; CDR3: ASSLRGVGRQANYGYT
J: TRBJ2-3; V: TRBV5-1; CDR3: ASSLEGAGTDTQY
J: TRBJ1-5; V: TRBV7-6; CDR3: ASSQEWGLGNQPQH
J: TRBJ1-4; V: TRBV9; CDR3: ASSAGTGRTNEKLF
J: TRBJ2-7; V: TRBV11-2; CDR3: ASSLETRDHEQY
J: TRBJ2-7; V: TRBV30; CDR3: AWGGTGSYYEQY
J: TRBJ1-1; V: TRBV11-2; CDR3: ASSLAGITEAF
J: TRBJ1-6; V: TRBV2; CDR3: ASTEYGTGGLSSYNSPLH
J: TRBJ1-5; V: TRBV9; CDR3: ASSRGGVDQPQH
J: TRBJ1-6; V: TRBV2; CDR3: ASMGGVSNSPLH
J: TRBJ2-5; V: TRBV5-4; CDR3: ASSWPGQEETQY
J: TRBJ1-5; V: TRBV6-4; CDR3: ASSLESGHQPQH
J: TRBJ2-3; V: TRBV5-1; CDR3: ASKDSGAPTDTQY
J: TRBJ2-7; V: TRBV29-1; CDR3: SVEVSYEQY
J: TRBJ2-7; V: TRBV7-2; CDR3: ASSFVLAGTYEQY
J: TRBJ2-2; V: TRBV19; CDR3: ASSILRSDYELF
J: TRBJ2-1; V: TRBV7-2; CDR3: ASSIKAGHYNEQF
J: TRBJ1-1; V: TRBV7-2; CDR3: ASTSTGGRTEAF
J: TRBJ1-6; V: TRBV30; CDR3: AWRDKYNSPLH
J: TRBJ2-7; V: TRBV5-5; CDR3: ASSFGEGAHEQY
J: TRBJ2-7; V: TRBV5-1; CDR3: ASSTDGTRYDEQY
J: TRBJ1-1; V: TRBV6-5; CDR3: ASSETGEGTEAF
J: TRBJ1-5; V: TRBV7-6; CDR3: ASSPGTGGDQPQH
J: TRBJ1-2; V: TRBV2; CDR3: ASSRSAGAYGYT
J: TRBJ2-6; V: TRBV6-4; CDR3: ASSEQGAGANVLT
J: TRBJ1-1; V: TRBV28; CDR3: ASSNQGLWDTEAF
J: TRBJ2-3; V: TRBV5-1; CDR3: ASSGGTGNFDTQY
J: TRBJ1-1; V: TRBV19; CDR3: ASSIAQRNTEAF
J: TRBJ2-3; V: TRBV5-4; CDR3: ASSLSAGGNTDTQY
J: TRBJ1-2; V: TRBV7-2; CDR3: ASSLRQGQTGYT
J: TRBJ1-3; V: TRBV18; CDR3: ASSPKIGDSSGNTIY
J: TRBJ2-5; V: TRBV23-1; CDR3: ASIEGGRGALETQY
J: TRBJ1-2; V: TRBV14; CDR3: ASSQAAYGYT
J: TRBJ1-3; V: TRBV27; CDR3: ASRGGGLSSGNTIY
J: TRBJ2-4; V: TRBV6-1; CDR3: ASSEGGTGNANIQY
J: TRBJ2-3; V: TRBV6-1; CDR3: ASSVGDRGTDTQY
J: TRBJ2-1; V: TRBV5-1; CDR3: ASSLLSGLDHNEQF
J: TRBJ2-1; V: TRBV7-2; CDR3: ATSRYNEQF
J: TRBJ2-3; V: TRBV29-1; CDR3: SVVGTGTSTDTQY
J: TRBJ2-1; V: TRBV10-3; CDR3: AISPDGEQF
J: TRBJ2-7; V: TRBV7-9; CDR3: ASSGERGSYEQY
J: NA; V: TRBV18; CDR3: ASSSGATGYEQY
J: TRBJ1-1; V: TRBV2; CDR3: ASSVALNRDTEAF
J: TRBJ1-2; V: TRBV6-5; CDR3: ASRETGTEAGGYT
J: TRBJ1-2; V: TRBV7-9; CDR3: ASSLASTELNYGYT
J: TRBJ2-3; V: TRBV30; CDR3: AWDRGTDTQY
J: TRBJ2-5; V: TRBV5-1; CDR3: ASSLGQLSQETQY
J: TRBJ1-6; V: TRBV27; CDR3: ASSSRPGAPLH